These 4 T cell receptor beta chains share one sample of origin, sequenced in a study of T cells in localized non-small cell lung cancer. Method: immunoSEQ multiplex PCR; TCRdb's copy keeps in-frame clones and lacks some. The profile covers tens of thousands of clones, with around 82% appearing a single time and roughly 9% taken by the ten largest. The input for sequencing was peripheral blood, taken before any cancer treatment. These receptors originate from an older female donor with stage I lung adenocarcinoma.

This clone was seen just once. The rearrangement joins TRBV11-1 to TRBJ2-6; the D gene is possibly TRBD2 (7 bases). Germline-derived CDR1 and CDR2 are SGHAT and FQDESV (reference sequence). The CDR3 spans 16 residues. V gave up 4 bases and J gave up 2 bases, with 12 bases separating them. The DNA for the CDR3 is TGTGCCAGCAGCTCCAGGGGAGGGGCTGGGGCCAACGTCCTGACTTTC. Residues: CASSSRGGAGANVLTF.

The chain uses TRBV19 and TRBJ1-2; 12 positions agree with TRBD1. The CDR3 spans 15 residues. Unmatched junction bases numbered 13, after V lost 9 bases and J lost 8 bases. Germline lookup yields CDR1 LNHDA and CDR2 SQIVND (reference sequence). The CDR3 loop reads CASRSPGQGAQGYTF. CDR3 bases: TGTGCCAGCCGAAGCCCGGGACAGGGGGCGCAAGGCTACACCTTC.

This chain links TRBV2 with TRBJ1-5; D gene ambiguous. This CDR3 region has 18 residues. Per the germline V gene, CDR1 is SNHLY and CDR2 is FYNNEI. Deletions cut 6 bases from V and 2 bases from J, with 23 bases between. CDR3 nucleotide sequence: TGTGCCAGCAGCGGAAGTTGGCTCGACGCGGAGGGCAATCAGCCCCAGCATTTT. Amino acid sequence: CASSGSWLDAEGNQPQHF.

This sequence joins TRBV9 and TRBJ2-3; D not certain. V shed 3 bases and J shed 0 bases, with 5 bases lying between them. CDR1 and CDR2 (germline): SGDLS, YYNGEE. The CDR3 sequence is 13 residues long. The CDR3 loop reads CASSAASTDTQYF. CDR3 DNA sequence: TGTGCCAGCAGCGCCGCTAGCACAGATACGCAGTATTTT.